This T cell receptor beta chain was sequenced during a study of T-cell memory formation after mild COVID-19. At least ten counts were recorded for this clonotype. After removal of 3 bases from V and 4 bases from J, the junction contained 3 bases not matched to a gene. The germline CDR1 and CDR2 sequences are ENHRY and SYGVKD. This CDR3 contains 15 residues. Each CDR3 protein is one row after TCRdb ran MiXCR on the 5' RACE reads. The sample carries a few hundred thousand distinct CDR3 sequences, roughly a fifth recorded once. The source is a man between 18 and 35 years old who had mild COVID-19 (a few samples of this study predate the infection). Cell type and time point are not known. V usage is TRBV10-3 and J usage is TRBJ2-3, with TRBD1 matching 11 bases. Material for sequencing was PBMCs or a T cell subset sorted from them (not recorded which). Here the CDR3 reads CAISEGTGGADTQYF. CDR3 sequence (DNA): TGTGCCATCAGTGAAGGGACAGGGGGGGCAGATACGCAGTATTTT.